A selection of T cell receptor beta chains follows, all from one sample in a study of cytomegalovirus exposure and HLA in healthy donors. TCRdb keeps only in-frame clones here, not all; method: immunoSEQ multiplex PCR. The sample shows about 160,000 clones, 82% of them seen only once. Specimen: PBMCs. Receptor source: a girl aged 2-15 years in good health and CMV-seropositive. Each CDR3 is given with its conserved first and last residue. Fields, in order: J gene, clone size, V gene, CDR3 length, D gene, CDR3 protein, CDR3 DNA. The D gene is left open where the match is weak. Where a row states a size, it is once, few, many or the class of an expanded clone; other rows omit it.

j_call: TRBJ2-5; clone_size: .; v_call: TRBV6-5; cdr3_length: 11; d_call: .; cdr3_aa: CASSSGETQYF; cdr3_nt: TGTGCCAGCAGTTCCGGGGAGACCCAGTACTTC
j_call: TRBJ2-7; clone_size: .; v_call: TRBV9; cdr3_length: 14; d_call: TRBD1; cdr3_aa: CASSPGQGTYEQYF; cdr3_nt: TGTGCCAGCAGCCCAGGACAGGGGACCTACGAGCAGTACTTC
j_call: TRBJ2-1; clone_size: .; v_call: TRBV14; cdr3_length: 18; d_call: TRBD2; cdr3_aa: CASSDRSGTSYSYNEQFF; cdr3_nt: TGTGCCAGCAGCGATCGTAGCGGGACTAGTTACTCCTACAATGAGCAGTTCTTC
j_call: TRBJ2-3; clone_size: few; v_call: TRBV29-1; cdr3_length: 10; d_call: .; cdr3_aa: CSVVADTQYF; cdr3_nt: TGCAGCGTTGTCGCAGATACGCAGTATTTT
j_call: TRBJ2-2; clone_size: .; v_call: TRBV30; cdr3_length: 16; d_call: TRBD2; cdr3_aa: CAWGVYAGAGTGELFF; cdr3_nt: TGTGCCTGGGGGGTCTATGCGGGAGCGGGCACCGGGGAGCTGTTTTTT
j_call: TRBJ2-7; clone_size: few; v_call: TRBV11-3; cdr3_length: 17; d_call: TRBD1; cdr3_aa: CASSLGPGQSGGYEQYF; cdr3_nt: TGTGCCAGCAGCTTAGGACCGGGACAGTCAGGAGGCTACGAGCAGTACTTC
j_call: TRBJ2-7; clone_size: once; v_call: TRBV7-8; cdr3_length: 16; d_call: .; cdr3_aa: CASSLNSGTPTYEQYF; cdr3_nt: TGTGCCAGCAGCTTAAACTCTGGGACACCGACCTACGAGCAGTACTTC
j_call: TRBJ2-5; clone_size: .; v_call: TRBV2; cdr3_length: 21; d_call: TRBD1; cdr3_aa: CASSRLRGVSGQGRLQETQYF; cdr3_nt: TGTGCCAGCAGTAGATTAAGGGGAGTCTCGGGACAGGGCCGACTTCAAGAGACCCAGTACTTC
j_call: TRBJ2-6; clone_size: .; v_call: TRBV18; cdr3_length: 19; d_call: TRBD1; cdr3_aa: CASSQNYQGAHSGANVLTF; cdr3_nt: TGTGCCAGCTCACAAAACTACCAGGGGGCCCACTCTGGGGCCAACGTCCTGACTTTC
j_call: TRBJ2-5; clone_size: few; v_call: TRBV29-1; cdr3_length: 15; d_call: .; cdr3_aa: CSLMGGGRDIETQYF; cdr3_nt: TGCAGCCTCATGGGGGGCGGGAGAGATATTGAGACCCAGTACTTC
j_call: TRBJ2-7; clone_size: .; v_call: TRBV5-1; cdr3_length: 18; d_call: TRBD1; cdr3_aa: CASRGGQGVPRSSYEQYF; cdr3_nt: TGCGCCAGCAGGGGGGGACAGGGGGTGCCGAGGAGCTCCTACGAGCAGTACTTC
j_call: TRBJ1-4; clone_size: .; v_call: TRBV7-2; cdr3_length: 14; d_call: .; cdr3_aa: CASSPDRSEEKLFF; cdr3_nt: TGTGCCAGCAGCCCAGACAGATCGGAAGAAAAACTGTTTTTT
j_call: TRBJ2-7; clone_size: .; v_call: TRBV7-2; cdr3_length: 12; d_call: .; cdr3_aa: CASSSQRYEQYF; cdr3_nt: TGTGCCAGCAGCTCTCAGCGGTACGAGCAGTACTTC
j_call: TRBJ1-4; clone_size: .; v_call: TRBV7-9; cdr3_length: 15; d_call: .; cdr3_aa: CASSSTETTNEKLFF; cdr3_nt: TGTGCCAGCAGCTCCACAGAAACGACTAATGAAAAACTGTTTTTT
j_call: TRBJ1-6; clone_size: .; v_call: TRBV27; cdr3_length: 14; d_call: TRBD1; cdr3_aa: CASSPGTVNSPLHF; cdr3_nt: TGTGCCAGCAGTCCCGGGACAGTGAATTCACCCCTCCACTTT
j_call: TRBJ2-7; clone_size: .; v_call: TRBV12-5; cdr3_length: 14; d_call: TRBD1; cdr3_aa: CASGSGQGAGEQYF; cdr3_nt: TGTGCTAGTGGCTCGGGACAGGGAGCAGGGGAGCAGTACTTC
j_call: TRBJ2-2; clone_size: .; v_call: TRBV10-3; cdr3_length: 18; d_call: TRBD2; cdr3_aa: CAISESGLAGSNTGELFF; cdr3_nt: TGTGCCATCAGTGAGTCAGGACTAGCGGGATCGAACACCGGGGAGCTGTTTTTT
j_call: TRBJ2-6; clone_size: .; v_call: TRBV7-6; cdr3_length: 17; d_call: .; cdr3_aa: CASSLGGLLSGANVLTF; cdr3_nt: TGTGCCAGCAGCTTAGGTGGACTTCTCTCTGGGGCCAACGTCCTGACTTTC
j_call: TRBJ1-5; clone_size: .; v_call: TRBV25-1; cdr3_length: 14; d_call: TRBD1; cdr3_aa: CASSNTGVTAPQHF; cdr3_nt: TGTGCCAGCAGTAACACAGGGGTCACGGCCCCCCAGCATTTT
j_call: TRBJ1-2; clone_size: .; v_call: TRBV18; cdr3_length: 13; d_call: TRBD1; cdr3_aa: CASSSGQDYGYTF; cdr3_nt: TGTGCCAGCTCCTCTGGACAGGACTATGGCTACACCTTC
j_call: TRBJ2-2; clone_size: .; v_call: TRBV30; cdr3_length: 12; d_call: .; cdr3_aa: CAWSFGSGELFF; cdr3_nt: TGTGCCTGGAGTTTCGGGTCCGGGGAGCTGTTTTTT
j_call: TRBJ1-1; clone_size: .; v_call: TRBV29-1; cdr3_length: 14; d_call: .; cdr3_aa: CSVTAGLFGTEAFF; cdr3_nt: TGCAGCGTGACCGCAGGGTTGTTTGGCACTGAAGCTTTCTTT
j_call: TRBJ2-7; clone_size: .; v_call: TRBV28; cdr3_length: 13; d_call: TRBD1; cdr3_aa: CASSFQGAYEQYF; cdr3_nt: TGTGCCAGCAGTTTTCAGGGGGCCTACGAGCAGTACTTC
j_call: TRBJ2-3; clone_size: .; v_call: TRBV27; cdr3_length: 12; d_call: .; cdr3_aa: CASSLPGIGQYF; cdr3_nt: TGTGCCAGCAGTCTCCCGGGGATCGGGCAGTATTTT
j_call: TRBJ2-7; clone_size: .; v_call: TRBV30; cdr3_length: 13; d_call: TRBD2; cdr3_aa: CAWSAGGRYEQYF; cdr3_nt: TGTGCCTGGAGCGCGGGGGGCAGGTACGAGCAGTACTTC
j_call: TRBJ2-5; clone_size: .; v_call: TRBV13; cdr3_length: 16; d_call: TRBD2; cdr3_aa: CASSWGLAGNQETQYF; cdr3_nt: TGTGCCAGCAGCTGGGGACTAGCGGGGAATCAAGAGACCCAGTACTTC
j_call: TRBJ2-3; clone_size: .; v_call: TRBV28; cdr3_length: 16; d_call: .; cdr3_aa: CASSLQPGSGTDTQYF; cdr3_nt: TGTGCCAGCAGTTTACAACCGGGGAGCGGGACAGATACGCAGTATTTT
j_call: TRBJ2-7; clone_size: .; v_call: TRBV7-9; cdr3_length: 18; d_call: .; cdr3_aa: CASSLVSLRAGPNVEQYF; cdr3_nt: TGTGCCAGCAGCTTAGTATCTCTAAGAGCGGGTCCTAATGTAGAGCAGTACTTC
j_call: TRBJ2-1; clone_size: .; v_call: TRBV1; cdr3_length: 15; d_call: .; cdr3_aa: CTSRKGGEVYNEQFF; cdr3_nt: TGCACCAGCCGAAAAGGAGGGGAGGTCTACAATGAGCAGTTCTTC
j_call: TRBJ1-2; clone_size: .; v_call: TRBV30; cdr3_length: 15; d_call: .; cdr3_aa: CAWSAVEGQGYGYTF; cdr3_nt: TGTGCCTGGAGTGCGGTGGAGGGGCAGGGCTATGGCTACACCTTC
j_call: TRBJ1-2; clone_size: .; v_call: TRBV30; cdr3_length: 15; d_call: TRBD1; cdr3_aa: CAWTPQGVSNYGYTF; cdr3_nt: TGTGCCTGGACCCCCCAGGGGGTATCCAACTATGGCTACACCTTC
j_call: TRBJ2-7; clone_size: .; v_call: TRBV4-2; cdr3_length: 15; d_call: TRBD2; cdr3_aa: CASSQRLAGSYEQYF; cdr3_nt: TGTGCCAGCAGCCAAAGACTAGCGGGATCCTACGAGCAGTACTTC
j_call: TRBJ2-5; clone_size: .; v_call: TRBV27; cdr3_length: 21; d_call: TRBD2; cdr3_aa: CASSLSRVNTRGGTMQETQYF; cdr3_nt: TGTGCCAGCAGTTTATCGCGGGTCAATACTCGAGGTGGGACTATGCAAGAGACCCAGTACTTC
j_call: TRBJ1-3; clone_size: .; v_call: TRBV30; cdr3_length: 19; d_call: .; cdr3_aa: CAWSVKWQGRDFMGNTIYF; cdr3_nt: TGTGCCTGGAGTGTAAAGTGGCAAGGGAGGGATTTTATGGGAAACACCATATATTTT
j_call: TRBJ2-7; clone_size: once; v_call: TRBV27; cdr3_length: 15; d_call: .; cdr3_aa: CASSFAGTFSYEQYF; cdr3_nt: TGTGCCAGCAGCTTCGCCGGGACTTTCTCCTACGAGCAGTACTTC